Described below is a single T cell receptor beta chain sequence and its context. These data originate in a study of blood T cell repertoires in COVID-19. As for the study in general: Material from acute and convalescent COVID-19 was sourced from the United States, Italy and Spain. The cDNA or gDNA used as material had been derived from T cells, B-cell-depleted T cells, or PBMCs.

The CDR3 consists of 15 residues. Germline V gene data show CDR1 as SGHRS and CDR2 as YFSETQ. The ends were cut back, 0 bases at V and 4 bases at J, with 10 bases in the middle. The Seattle patients joined while their infection was active and were tracked longitudinally afterward. In the study's own analysis: By means of reference gene primer amplification, nucleated cell counts were estimated. Produced via immunoSEQ multiplex PCR; TCRdb's table is partial and in-frame only. Clone size and the V and J calls come from that table; the DNA yielded D and trimming. The sample records 440,000 or so clones, 89% being singletons.

V usage is TRBV5-1 and J usage is TRBJ1-4; D gene ambiguous. Material for sequencing was peripheral blood. The TCR sequence derives from a woman aged 40 to 50 with COVID-19, enrolled during active disease. CDR3 sequence reads: CASSLGATHNEKLFF. CDR3 nucleotides: TGCGCCAGCAGCTTGGGGGCCACCCATAATGAAAAACTGTTTTTT.